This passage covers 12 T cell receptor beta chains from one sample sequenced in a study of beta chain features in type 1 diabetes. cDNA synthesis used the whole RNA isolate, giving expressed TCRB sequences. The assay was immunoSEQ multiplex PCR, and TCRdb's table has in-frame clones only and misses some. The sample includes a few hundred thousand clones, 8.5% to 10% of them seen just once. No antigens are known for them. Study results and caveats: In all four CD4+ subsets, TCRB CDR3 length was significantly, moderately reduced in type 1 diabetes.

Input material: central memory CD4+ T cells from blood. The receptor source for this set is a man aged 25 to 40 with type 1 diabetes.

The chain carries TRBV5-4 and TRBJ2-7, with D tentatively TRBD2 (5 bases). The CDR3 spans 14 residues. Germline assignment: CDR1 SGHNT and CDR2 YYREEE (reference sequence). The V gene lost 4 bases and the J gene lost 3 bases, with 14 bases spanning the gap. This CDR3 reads CASSLGIPVYEQYF. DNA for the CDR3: TGTGCCAGCAGCCTCGGGATCCCAGTCTACGAGCAGTACTTC.

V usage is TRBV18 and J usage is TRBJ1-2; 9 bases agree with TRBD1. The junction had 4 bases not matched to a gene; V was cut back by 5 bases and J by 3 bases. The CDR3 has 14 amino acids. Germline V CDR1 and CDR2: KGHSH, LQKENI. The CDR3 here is CASSAGTGHYGYTF. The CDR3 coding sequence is TGTGCCAGCTCAGCCGGGACAGGGCACTATGGCTACACCTTC.

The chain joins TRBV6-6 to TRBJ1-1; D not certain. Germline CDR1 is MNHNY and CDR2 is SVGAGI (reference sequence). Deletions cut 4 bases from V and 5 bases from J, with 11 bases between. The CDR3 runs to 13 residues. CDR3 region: CASSSDRRTEAFF. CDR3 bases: TGTGCCAGCAGTTCCGACCGAAGGACTGAAGCTTTCTTT.

CDR3 sequence reads: CASSSHGMENIQYF. DNA of the CDR3: TGTGCCAGCAGTTCACACGGGATGGAAAACATTCAGTACTTC. This sequence joins TRBV28 and TRBJ2-4, with a possible D match to TRBD2 (5 bases). V dropped 4 bases and J dropped 5 bases, with 12 bases sitting between them. This CDR3 region has 14 residues. Germline V gene lookup returns CDR1 MDHEN and CDR2 SYDVKM.

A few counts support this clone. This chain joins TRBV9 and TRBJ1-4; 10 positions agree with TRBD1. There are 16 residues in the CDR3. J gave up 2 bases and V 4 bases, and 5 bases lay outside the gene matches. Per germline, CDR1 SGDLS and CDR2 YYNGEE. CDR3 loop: CASSIGQGVTNEKLFF. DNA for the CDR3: TGTGCCAGCAGCATCGGACAGGGGGTCACTAATGAAAAACTGTTTTTT.

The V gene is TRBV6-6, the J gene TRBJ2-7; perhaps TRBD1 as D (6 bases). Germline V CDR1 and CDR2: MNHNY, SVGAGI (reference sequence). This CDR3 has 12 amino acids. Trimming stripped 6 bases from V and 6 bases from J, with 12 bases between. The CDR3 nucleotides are TGTGCCAGCAGCTCAGGGGCGGGCGAGCAGTACTTC. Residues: CASSSGAGEQYF.

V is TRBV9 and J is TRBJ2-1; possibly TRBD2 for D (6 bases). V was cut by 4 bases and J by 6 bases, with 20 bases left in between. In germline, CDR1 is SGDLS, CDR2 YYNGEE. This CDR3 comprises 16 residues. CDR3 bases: TGTGCCAGCAGCCGAGCCATAGCAGGAGGGAGCAATGAGCAGTTCTTC. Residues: CASSRAIAGGSNEQFF.

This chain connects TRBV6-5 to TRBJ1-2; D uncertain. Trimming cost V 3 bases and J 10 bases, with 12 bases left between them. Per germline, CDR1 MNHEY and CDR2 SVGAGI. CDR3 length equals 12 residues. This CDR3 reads CASSYGGFAYTF. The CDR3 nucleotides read TGTGCCAGCAGTTATGGAGGGTTCGCCTACACCTTC.

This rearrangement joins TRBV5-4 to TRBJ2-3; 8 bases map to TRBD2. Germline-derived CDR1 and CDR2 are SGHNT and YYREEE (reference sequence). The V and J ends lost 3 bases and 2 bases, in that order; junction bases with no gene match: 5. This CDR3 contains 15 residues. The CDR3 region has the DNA TGTGCCAGCAGCTCCGGGACTAGGGACACAGATACGCAGTATTTT. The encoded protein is CASSSGTRDTDTQYF.

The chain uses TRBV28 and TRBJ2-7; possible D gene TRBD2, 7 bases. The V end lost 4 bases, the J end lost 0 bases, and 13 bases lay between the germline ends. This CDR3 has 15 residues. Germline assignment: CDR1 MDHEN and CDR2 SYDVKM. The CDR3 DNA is TGTGCCAGCAGTTCAGCGGGACACAGCTCCTACGAGCAGTACTTC. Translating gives CASSSAGHSSYEQYF.

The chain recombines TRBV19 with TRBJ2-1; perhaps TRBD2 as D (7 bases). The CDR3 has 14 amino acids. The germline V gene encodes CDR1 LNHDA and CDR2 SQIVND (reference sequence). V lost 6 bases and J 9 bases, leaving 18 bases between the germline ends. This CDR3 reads CASSPEVRGAEQFF. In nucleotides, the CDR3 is TGTGCCAGTAGCCCTGAGGTTCGGGGGGCTGAGCAGTTCTTC.

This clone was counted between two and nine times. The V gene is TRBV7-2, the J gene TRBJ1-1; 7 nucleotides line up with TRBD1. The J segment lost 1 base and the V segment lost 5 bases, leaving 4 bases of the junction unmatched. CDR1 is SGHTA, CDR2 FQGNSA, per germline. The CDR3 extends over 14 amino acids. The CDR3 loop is CASSRQGTNTEAFF. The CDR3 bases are TGTGCCAGCAGCCGACAGGGAACGAACACTGAAGCTTTCTTT.